Listed here are 4 T cell receptor beta chains from one sample, sequenced in a study of blood T cell repertoires in COVID-19. This table comes from immunoSEQ multiplex PCR, and its TCRdb copy is limited to in-frame clones, with some not included. The table has about 220,000 clones, approximately 82% seen once. Sequences were obtained from peripheral blood. These receptors were obtained from a man aged 35-49 years who had recovered from COVID-19.

The V gene is TRBV7-2, the J gene TRBJ2-7; no clear D gene. The CDR3 runs 13 residues. In germline, CDR1 is SGHTA, CDR2 FQGNSA. Trimming pared 2 bases from V and 6 bases from J, leaving 11 bases between. This CDR3 is CASSLTAAGEQYF. DNA for the CDR3: TGTGCCAGCAGCTTAACGGCCGCAGGCGAGCAGTACTTC.

The chain recombines TRBV11-2 with TRBJ2-1; TRBD2 agrees at 7 bases. V lost 5 bases and J lost 7; bases outside the gene matches: 2. CDR3 length: 12 amino acids. CDR1 is SGHAT and CDR2 is FQNNGV in the germline V gene. The CDR3 nucleotides are TGTGCCAGCAGCCTTAGCGGGAATGAGCAGTTCTTC. This gives the protein CASSLSGNEQFF.

The rearrangement links TRBV29-1 to TRBJ2-5; 8 bases agree with TRBD1. J lost 4 bases, V lost 6 bases, and 4 bases had no gene match. The CDR3 has 12 amino acids. The germline V gene encodes CDR1 SQVTM and CDR2 ANQGSEA. CDR3 amino acids: CSVETGVETQYF. As DNA, the CDR3 is TGCAGCGTAGAGACAGGGGTAGAGACCCAGTACTTC.

The chain combines TRBV6-4 with TRBJ2-3; D is undetermined. Trimming removed 0 bases from V and 4 bases from J, with 8 bases in between. This CDR3 is built from 14 residues. CDR1 is MRHNA and CDR2 is SNTAGT in the germline V gene. The CDR3, as DNA: TGTGCCAGCAGTGACTCGGCGGCCGCAGATACGCAGTATTTT. Its translation: CASSDSAAADTQYF.